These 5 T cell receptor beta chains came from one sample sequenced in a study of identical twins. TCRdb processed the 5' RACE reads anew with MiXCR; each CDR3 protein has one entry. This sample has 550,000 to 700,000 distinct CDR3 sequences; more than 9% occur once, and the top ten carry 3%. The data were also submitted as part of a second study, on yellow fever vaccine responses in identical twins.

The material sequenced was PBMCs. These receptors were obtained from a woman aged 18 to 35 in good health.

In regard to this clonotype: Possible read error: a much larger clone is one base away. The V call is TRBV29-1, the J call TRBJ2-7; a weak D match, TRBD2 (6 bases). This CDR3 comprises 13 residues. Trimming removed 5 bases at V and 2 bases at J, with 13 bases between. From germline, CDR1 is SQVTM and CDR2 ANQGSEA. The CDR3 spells CSVKPAGTYEQYF. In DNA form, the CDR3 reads TGCAGCGTTAAACCAGCGGGTACCTACGAGCAGTACTTC.

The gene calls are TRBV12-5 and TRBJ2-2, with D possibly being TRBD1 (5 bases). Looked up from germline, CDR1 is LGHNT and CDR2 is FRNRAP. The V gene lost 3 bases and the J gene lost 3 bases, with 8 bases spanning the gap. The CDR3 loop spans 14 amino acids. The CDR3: CASGLDSYTGELFF. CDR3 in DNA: TGTGCTAGTGGTTTAGACAGCTACACCGGGGAGCTGTTTTTT.

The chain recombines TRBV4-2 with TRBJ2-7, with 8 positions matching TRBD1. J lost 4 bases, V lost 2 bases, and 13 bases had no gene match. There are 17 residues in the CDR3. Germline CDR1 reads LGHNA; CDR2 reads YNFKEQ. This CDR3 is CASSQPPRAGGRYEQYF. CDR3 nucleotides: TGTGCCAGCAGCCAACCGCCTCGGGCAGGGGGCAGGTACGAGCAGTACTTC.

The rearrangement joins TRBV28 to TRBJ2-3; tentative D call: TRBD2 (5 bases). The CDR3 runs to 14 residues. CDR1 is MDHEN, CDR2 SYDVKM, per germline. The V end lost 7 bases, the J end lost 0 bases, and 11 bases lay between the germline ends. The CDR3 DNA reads TGTGCCAGCATCGGCGGGTGGAGCACAGATACGCAGTATTTT. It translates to CASIGGWSTDTQYF.

CDR3 DNA: TGTGCCAGCAGCTTAGCCCGCGGACAGGGTACCGGGGAGCTGTTTTTT. The encoded protein is CASSLARGQGTGELFF. The chain is built from TRBV7-2 and TRBJ2-2, with 8 bases fitting TRBD1. The CDR3 sequence is 16 residues long. Trimming at V came to 0 bases and at J to 5 bases, leaving 5 bases not matched to a gene. Per the germline V gene, CDR1 is SGHTA and CDR2 is FQGNSA. The entire variable domain, with the rest obtained from reference TRBV7-2 and TRBJ2-2, is as follows: GAGVSQSPSNKVTEKGKDVELRCDPISGHTALYWYRQSLGQGLEFLIYFQGNSAPDKSGLPSDRFSAERTGGSVSTLTIQRTQQEDSAVYLCASSLARGQGTGELFFGEGSRLTVL.